This T cell receptor (beta chain) derives from a study of monozygotic twins with inflammatory bowel disease. TCRdb derives one entry per CDR3 protein from the 5' RACE reads, leaving out DNA. The sample features some 150,000 distinct CDR3 sequences, with approximately 2.4% in its top ten. Input material: blood. The receptor comes from a human donor with ulcerative colitis or Crohn's disease, or a healthy co-twin of an affected twin (not recorded which).

The CDR3 sequence: CASSHESPGLAGYNEQFF. The chain joins TRBV4-3 to TRBJ2-1; there is no DNA to check the TCRdb D call of TRBD2. The length of the CDR3 is 18 residues. Germline V gene sequence: CDR1 LGHNA, CDR2 YSLEER.